Listed here are 17 T cell receptor beta chains from one sample, sequenced in a study of cytomegalovirus exposure and HLA in healthy donors. In the PCR, 60 Vbeta and 13 Jbeta primers were used. Some clones are missing from TCRdb's copy, which holds only in-frame ones; the method was immunoSEQ multiplex PCR. The sample lists around 150,000 clones; roughly 75% were seen once. The sequenced sample consisted of PBMCs. These TCRs come from a woman aged 40 to 50 in good health and CMV-seropositive.

The rearrangement joins TRBV7-9 to TRBJ2-1; TRBD2 agrees at 10 bases. Looked up from germline, CDR1 is SEHNR and CDR2 is FQNEAQ (reference sequence). V was pared by 2 bases and J by 9 bases, with 7 bases of the junction left unmatched. The CDR3 is made up of 15 amino acids. CDR3 in amino acids: CASSLHSSGRAEQFF. The CDR3 bases are TGTGCCAGCAGCTTACATTCTAGCGGGAGAGCTGAGCAGTTCTTC. The full variable domain, completed using reference TRBV7-9 and TRBJ2-1, is DTGVSQNPRHKITKRGQNVTFRCDPISEHNRLYWYRQTLGQGPEFLTYFQNEAQLEKSRLLSDRFSAERPKGSFSTLEIQRTEQGDSAMYLCASSLHSSGRAEQFFGPGTRLTVL.

J is TRBJ2-7 and V is TRBV7-6, with 7 positions matching TRBD2. Per germline, CDR1 SGHVS and CDR2 FNYEAQ. The CDR3 extends over 13 amino acids. With V trimmed by 3 bases and J by 6 bases, 5 bases remained unmatched. CDR3 nucleotides: TGTGCCAGCAGCTTGCGGGAGTCTTCCGAGCAGTACTTC. Translating gives CASSLRESSEQYF.

The V and J genes are TRBV27 and TRBJ1-6; no firm D call. Looked up from germline, CDR1 is MNHEY and CDR2 is SMNVEV (reference sequence). V was trimmed by 2 bases and J by 4 bases, leaving 6 bases between them. The CDR3 is 14 residues long. For the CDR3, the DNA is TGTGCCAGCAGTTTAGGAGGTTATAATTCACCCCTCCACTTT. Residues: CASSLGGYNSPLHF.

The chain employs TRBV14 and TRBJ2-5; 7 positions match TRBD1. The CDR3 is 13 amino acids. V shed 4 bases, J shed 5 bases, and the junction held 4 bases outside the gene matches. Germline CDR1 SGHDN, CDR2 FVKESK. For the CDR3, the DNA is TGTGCCAGCAGCCTTTACAGGGGTGAGACCCAGTACTTC. Encoded protein: CASSLYRGETQYF.

The chain uses TRBV10-1 and TRBJ2-1; TRBD2 aligns across 14 bases. This CDR3 comprises 16 residues. The trim removed 4 bases at V and 4 bases at J, leaving 3 bases unmatched. The V gene's germline CDR1 is WNHNN and CDR2 SYGVQD (reference sequence). In nucleotides, the CDR3 is TGCGCCAGCAGTGCGACTAGCGGGAGGGCATACAATGAGCAGTTCTTC. Its protein product is CASSATSGRAYNEQFF.

To note about this clone: The sample has other DNA sequences that encode this CDR3 too. The chain is built from TRBV28 and TRBJ1-1; D gene unclear. The CDR3 totals 13 residues. With 8 bases removed from V and 7 bases from J, the gap between germline ends came to 17 bases. Germline CDR1 reads MDHEN; CDR2 reads SYDVKM. The CDR3 region has the DNA TGTGCCAGCGCCACTCCGGTCAACGTTGAAGCTTTCTTT. It yields the protein CASATPVNVEAFF. Full variable domain (remainder filled in from reference TRBV28 and TRBJ1-1): DVKVTQSSRYLVKRTGEKVFLECVQDMDHENMFWYRQDPGLGLRLIYFSYDVKMKEKGDIPEGYSVSREKKERFSLILESASTNQTSMYLCASATPVNVEAFFGQGTRLTVV.

This clone occurred once. CDR3 sequence (DNA): TGTGCCAGCAGCCCCCCACAGCTGAACACTGAAGCTTTCTTT. It is translated as CASSPPQLNTEAFF. The rearrangement joins TRBV28 to TRBJ1-1; D unclear. V gave up 6 bases and J gave up 0 bases, with 11 bases separating them. The CDR3 contains 14 residues. The V gene's germline CDR1 is MDHEN and CDR2 SYDVKM.

CDR3 sequence reads: CASSFTTGGGTQYF. The CDR3 DNA is TGTGCCAGCAGCTTTACAACAGGGGGTGGAACGCAGTATTTT. J is TRBJ2-3 and V is TRBV7-2; 8 bases are shared with TRBD1. The V gene's germline CDR1 is SGHTA and CDR2 FQGNSA. The CDR3 covers 14 residues. V lost 3 bases and J lost 9; bases outside the gene matches: 8.

A remark on this clone: The germline gene is not matched at one end of the junction; a read error may be the cause. The rearrangement links TRBV7-7 to TRBJ2-2; 8 nucleotides match TRBD2. The V gene's germline CDR1 is SSHAT and CDR2 FNYEAQ (reference sequence). The CDR3 runs to 15 residues. CDR3 residues: CASSPSGLVSGELFF. CDR3 DNA sequence: TGTGCTAGCAGTCCCTCGGGACTAGTTTCCGGGGAGCTGTTTTTT. Together with reference TRBV7-7 and TRBJ2-2, the CDR3 gives the full variable domain: GAGVSQSPRYKVTKRGQDVTLRCDPISSHATLYWYQQALGQGPEFLTYFNYEAQPDKSGLPSDRFSAERPEGSISTLTIQRTEQRDSAMYRCASSPSGLVSGELFFGEGSRLTVL.

The chain joins TRBV28 to TRBJ1-1; a weak D match, TRBD1 (5 bases). The CDR3 consists of 13 residues. V shed 6 bases and J shed 9 bases, with 17 bases lying between them. CDR1 MDHEN and CDR2 SYDVKM come from the germline V gene. CDR3 nucleotides: TGTGCCAGCAGCGTAGGGACTCCCAGGCAAGCTTTCTTT. As protein: CASSVGTPRQAFF.

The genes are TRBV29-1 and TRBJ1-1; 9 nucleotides align to TRBD1. The CDR3 consists of 12 residues. The V gene's germline CDR1 is SQVTM and CDR2 ANQGSEA. J gave up 4 bases and V 6 bases, and 3 bases lay outside the gene matches. In nucleotides, the CDR3 is TGCAGCGTGGACAGGGGTTCCACTGAAGCTTTCTTT. Residues: CSVDRGSTEAFF.

As regards this clone: At one end, the junction sequence differs from germline, possibly due to a read error. The chain links TRBV19 to TRBJ1-1; D not resolved. The germline V gene encodes CDR1 LNHDA and CDR2 SQIVND (reference sequence). The CDR3 has 14 amino acids. The CDR3 nucleotides are TGTGGCAGTAGTCGCGGGCCGGGGAACACTGAAGCTTTCTTT. It specifies CGSSRGPGNTEAFF.

The chain is built from TRBV6-5 and TRBJ1-1, with D possibly being TRBD1 (6 bases). The CDR3 totals 15 residues. Germline assignment: CDR1 MNHEY and CDR2 SVGAGI. Trimming left V 7 bases short and J 2 bases short, with 17 bases between. The CDR3 sequence is CASIGRGAGNTEAFF. The CDR3 nucleotides are TGTGCCAGCATTGGCCGGGGGGCGGGAAACACTGAAGCTTTCTTT.

The V gene is TRBV6-1, the J gene TRBJ1-5; 7 nucleotides line up with TRBD1. CDR3 length: 16 amino acids. CDR1 and CDR2 (germline): MNHNS, SASEGT. With 4 bases clipped from V and 2 bases from J, the junction kept 8 bases outside the gene matches. As DNA, the CDR3 is TGTGCCAGCAGTGGGGCGGGACAGAATGGCAATCAGCCCCAGCATTTT. It codes for CASSGAGQNGNQPQHF.

V gene TRBV27 combines with J gene TRBJ2-2, with TRBD1 matching 9 bases. V trimming: 5 bases; J trimming: 4 bases; junction bases outside the gene matches: 5. The length of the CDR3 is 15 residues. CDR1 is MNHEY and CDR2 is SMNVEV in the germline V gene (reference sequence). The CDR3 nucleotides are TGTGCCAGCAGTCCACGACAGGGGGGCACCGGGGAGCTGTTTTTT. This encodes CASSPRQGGTGELFF.

This CDR3 reads CASKQAGSPQYF. Written as DNA, the CDR3 is TGTGCCAGCAAGCAAGCGGGATCCCCGCAGTATTTT. The V gene is TRBV19, the J gene TRBJ2-3, with 7 bases aligning to TRBD2. CDR1 is LNHDA, CDR2 SQIVND, per germline (reference sequence). The CDR3 spans 12 residues. V was clipped by 9 bases and J by 10 bases; unmatched bases: 10. Using reference TRBV19 and TRBJ2-3 for the parts outside the CDR3, the full variable domain is DGGITQSPKYLFRKEGQNVTLSCEQNLNHDAMYWYRQDPGQGLRLIYYSQIVNDFQKGDIAEGYSVSREKKESFPLTVTSAQKNPTAFYLCASKQAGSPQYFGPGTRLTVL.

CDR3 in DNA: TGCGCCAGCCGACAGGGGGCAAGTGGAAACACCATATATTTT. Protein product: CASRQGASGNTIYF. The chain has TRBV5-1 and TRBJ1-3; TRBD1 matches at 10 bases. Germline-derived CDR1 and CDR2 are SGHRS and YFSETQ. This CDR3 is built from 14 residues. The trim removed 7 bases at V and 3 bases at J, leaving 4 bases unmatched.